One TCR beta chain is described in this entry. As the template, RNA transcripts were used to amplify TCR beta CDR3 regions. HTBI-primed first-round RT-PCR preceded second-round multiplex PCR. TCRdb reprocessed the multiplex PCR reads with MiXCR, giving one entry per CDR3 protein. The repertoire includes over a million distinct CDR3 sequences, approximately 35% of them detected once, and 11% sits in the top ten. This CDR3 is 15 amino acids long. Germline V gene sequence: CDR1 SQVTM, CDR2 ANQGSEA. The junction had 13 bases not matched to a gene; V was cut back by 7 bases and J by 2 bases. Exclusion criteria comprised other autoimmune diseases, uncontrolled infections, pregnancy or lactation in patients. The data were taken from a study of Graves' ophthalmopathy and Graves' hyperthyroidism. Study-level information: Calling hyperthyroidism stable required that no ophthalmopathy show up within 18 months of follow-up.

V gene TRBV29-1 combines with J gene TRBJ1-2; TRBD1 aligns across 7 bases. This TCR was recovered from an adult man with Graves' hyperthyroidism. The sequenced material came from peripheral blood or thyroid tissue (not recorded which). The CDR3 loop is CSAHRGGTDNYGYTF. Written as DNA, the CDR3 is TGCAGCGCTCACCGGGGGGGGACAGACAACTATGGCTACACCTTC.